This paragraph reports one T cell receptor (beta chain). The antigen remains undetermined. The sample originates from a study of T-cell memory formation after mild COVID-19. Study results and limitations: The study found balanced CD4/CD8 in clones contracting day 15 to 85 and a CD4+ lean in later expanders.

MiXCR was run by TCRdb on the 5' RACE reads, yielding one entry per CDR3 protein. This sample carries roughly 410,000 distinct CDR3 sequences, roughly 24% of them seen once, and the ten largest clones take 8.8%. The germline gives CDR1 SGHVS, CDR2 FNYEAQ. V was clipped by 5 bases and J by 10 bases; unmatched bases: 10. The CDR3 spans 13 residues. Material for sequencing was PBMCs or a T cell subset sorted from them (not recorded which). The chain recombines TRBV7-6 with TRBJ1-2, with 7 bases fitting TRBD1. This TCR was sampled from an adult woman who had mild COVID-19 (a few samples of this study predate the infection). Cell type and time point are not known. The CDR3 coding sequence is TGTGCCAGCAGCCGTCCCGGGACAGAATCCTACACCTTC. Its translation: CASSRPGTESYTF.